These T cell receptor beta chains were read from a single sample in a study of blood T cell repertoires in COVID-19. Generated by immunoSEQ multiplex PCR, the TCRdb table keeps only in-frame clones and is missing some. Counted here are 70,000 to 95,000 clones, 88% occurring once; the ten biggest clones make up 8.1%. Sequencing was done on a sample of peripheral blood. Receptors originate from a woman in her seventies with acute or convalescent COVID-19. The CDR3 runs from the conserved cysteine through the conserved F or W. Fields, in order: J gene, D gene, V gene, clone size, CDR3 protein, CDR3 DNA. D genes are given only for firm matches. Only part of the rows carry a size: once, few, many, or a class if the clone is expanded.

J: TRBJ2-3
D: TRBD2
V: TRBV2
size: -
CDR3: CASSQRGNSGDTQYF
DNA: TGTGCCAGCAGTCAGCGGGGGAATAGTGGAGATACGCAGTATTTT

J: TRBJ2-1
D: TRBD1
V: TRBV5-1
size: -
CDR3: CASSSEGQGGNEQFF
DNA: TGCGCCAGCAGCTCGGAGGGACAGGGGGGCAATGAGCAGTTCTTC

J: TRBJ1-6
D: TRBD1
V: TRBV2
size: -
CDR3: CAGTSTGTGDSPLHF
DNA: TGTGCCGGAACGTCGACCGGGACAGGGGATTCACCCCTCCACTTT

J: TRBJ2-3
D: TRBD2
V: TRBV5-1
size: -
CDR3: CASSYGGNTDTQYF
DNA: TGCGCCAGCAGCTACGGGGGGAACACAGATACGCAGTATTTT

J: TRBJ2-3
D: TRBD1
V: TRBV5-1
size: few
CDR3: CASSLQGVKDTQYF
DNA: TGCGCCAGCAGCCTGCAGGGGGTCAAAGATACGCAGTATTTT

J: TRBJ2-7
D: TRBD2
V: TRBV28
size: -
CDR3: CATGGGGGFEQYF
DNA: TGTGCCACGGGGGGTGGCGGTGGTTTCGAGCAGTACTTC

J: TRBJ1-1
D: -
V: TRBV28
size: -
CDR3: CASSLWGAGNTEAFF
DNA: TGTGCCAGCAGTTTATGGGGGGCGGGGAACACTGAAGCTTTCTTT

J: TRBJ2-2
D: TRBD2
V: TRBV24-1
size: few
CDR3: CATSGLAGATGELFF
DNA: TGTGCCACCAGTGGACTAGCGGGAGCCACCGGGGAGCTGTTTTTT

J: TRBJ2-5
D: TRBD2
V: TRBV6-5
size: -
CDR3: CASIQRGPETQYF
DNA: TGTGCCAGCATTCAGCGGGGGCCTGAGACCCAGTACTTC

J: TRBJ2-7
D: -
V: TRBV11-1
size: -
CDR3: CASSTKSYEQYF
DNA: TGTGCCAGCAGCACCAAGAGCTACGAGCAGTACTTC

J: TRBJ1-6
D: -
V: TRBV5-1
size: -
CDR3: CASSLAGGSSSYNSPLHF
DNA: TGCGCCAGCAGCTTGGCCGGCGGGTCGAGCTCCTATAATTCACCCCTCCACTTT

J: TRBJ2-7
D: TRBD2
V: TRBV9
size: -
CDR3: CASSVGKTSGTYEQYF
DNA: TGTGCCAGCAGCGTAGGAAAGACTAGCGGGACCTACGAGCAGTACTTC

J: TRBJ1-4
D: TRBD1
V: TRBV5-8
size: -
CDR3: CASSRTGDNEKLFF
DNA: TGTGCCAGCAGCCGGACAGGGGATAATGAAAAACTGTTTTTT

J: TRBJ2-7
D: TRBD2
V: TRBV5-1
size: -
CDR3: CASSFGTSRYEQYF
DNA: TGCGCCAGCAGCTTTGGGACTAGCAGATACGAGCAGTACTTC

J: TRBJ1-5
D: TRBD1
V: TRBV3-1/TRBV3-2
size: once
CDR3: CASSRDRARQPQHF
DNA: TGTGCCAGCAGCCGGGACAGGGCTCGGCAGCCCCAGCATTTT

J: TRBJ1-2
D: -
V: TRBV15
size: -
CDR3: CATSRATGTRRNYGYTF
DNA: TGTGCCACCAGCAGAGCAACCGGGACAAGGAGGAACTATGGCTACACCTTC

J: TRBJ1-2
D: -
V: TRBV6-1
size: -
CDR3: CASSEALDSAKYGYTF
DNA: TGTGCCAGCAGTGAAGCGCTTGACAGCGCCAAGTATGGCTACACCTTC

J: TRBJ1-2
D: -
V: TRBV6-5
size: -
CDR3: CASNGVIGRDYGYTF
DNA: TGTGCCAGCAACGGTGTCATAGGCAGGGACTATGGCTACACCTTC

J: TRBJ2-1
D: TRBD2
V: TRBV5-1
size: -
CDR3: CASSLGVAGANEQFF
DNA: TGCGCCAGCAGCTTGGGGGTAGCGGGAGCTAATGAGCAGTTCTTC

J: TRBJ2-5
D: -
V: TRBV6-6
size: -
CDR3: CASSQGSETQYF
DNA: TGTGCCAGCAGTCAGGGGTCGGAGACCCAGTACTTC

J: TRBJ1-1
D: -
V: TRBV9
size: once
CDR3: CASSDITGLDTEAFF
DNA: TGTGCCAGCAGCGATATAACAGGGCTAGACACTGAAGCTTTCTTT

J: TRBJ1-1
D: TRBD1
V: TRBV4-1
size: -
CDR3: CASSHGQGNTEAFF
DNA: TGCGCCAGCAGCCACGGACAGGGGAACACTGAAGCTTTCTTT

J: TRBJ2-1
D: -
V: TRBV2
size: -
CDR3: CASSEASLYNEQFF
DNA: TGTGCCAGCAGTGAAGCTAGTCTTTACAATGAGCAGTTCTTC

J: TRBJ1-2
D: -
V: TRBV28
size: -
CDR3: CASSLFDRPYGYTF
DNA: TGTGCCAGCAGTTTATTCGACAGGCCCTATGGCTACACCTTC

J: TRBJ2-7
D: TRBD2
V: TRBV28
size: -
CDR3: CASSSSGRALEQYF
DNA: TGTGCCAGCAGTTCTAGCGGGAGGGCCCTCGAGCAGTACTTC

J: TRBJ1-4
D: -
V: TRBV2
size: -
CDR3: CASSSEAEEKLFF
DNA: TGTGCCAGTAGTTCCGAGGCGGAAGAAAAACTGTTTTTT

J: TRBJ1-6
D: TRBD1
V: TRBV2
size: -
CDR3: CASRLTGVGSPLHF
DNA: TGTGCCAGCAGGTTGACAGGGGTGGGTTCACCCCTCCACTTT

J: TRBJ2-1
D: TRBD2
V: TRBV9
size: -
CDR3: CASSETSGRSGEQFF
DNA: TGTGCCAGCAGCGAGACTAGCGGGAGGTCGGGTGAGCAGTTCTTC

J: TRBJ2-1
D: TRBD2
V: TRBV7-2
size: -
CDR3: CASSFRTSRAFF
DNA: TGTGCCAGCAGCTTCCGGACTAGCCGGGCGTTCTTC

J: TRBJ2-3
D: -
V: TRBV27
size: -
CDR3: CASSPLTGPRTDTQYF
DNA: TGTGCCAGTTCCCCTCTTACAGGGCCCCGCACAGATACGCAGTATTTT

J: TRBJ2-1
D: -
V: TRBV15
size: -
CDR3: CATSRDPPGAPYNEQFF
DNA: TGTGCCACCAGCAGAGATCCCCCGGGAGCGCCTTACAATGAGCAGTTCTTC

J: TRBJ2-5
D: TRBD2
V: TRBV3-1/TRBV3-2
size: -
CDR3: CASSQIAGGGETQYF
DNA: TGTGCCAGCAGCCAAATAGCGGGGGGCGGTGAGACCCAGTACTTC

J: TRBJ2-5
D: TRBD1
V: TRBV19
size: -
CDR3: CASSPGTGGETQYF
DNA: TGTGCCAGTAGTCCCGGGACAGGGGGGGAGACCCAGTACTTC

J: TRBJ1-5
D: -
V: TRBV6-5
size: -
CDR3: CASSHRDRSNQPQHF
DNA: TGTGCCAGCAGTCACAGGGATAGAAGCAATCAGCCCCAGCATTTT

J: TRBJ2-1
D: -
V: TRBV20-1
size: -
CDR3: CSARDRYEQFF
DNA: TGCAGTGCTAGAGATCGGTATGAGCAGTTCTTC

J: TRBJ1-4
D: -
V: TRBV7-9
size: -
CDR3: CASSPPRGTRANEKLFF
DNA: TGTGCCAGCAGCCCACCCAGGGGCACAAGGGCTAATGAAAAACTGTTTTTT

J: TRBJ2-5
D: -
V: TRBV19
size: -
CDR3: CASSSTSRETQYF
DNA: TGTGCCAGTAGTTCAACGTCTCGGGAGACCCAGTACTTC